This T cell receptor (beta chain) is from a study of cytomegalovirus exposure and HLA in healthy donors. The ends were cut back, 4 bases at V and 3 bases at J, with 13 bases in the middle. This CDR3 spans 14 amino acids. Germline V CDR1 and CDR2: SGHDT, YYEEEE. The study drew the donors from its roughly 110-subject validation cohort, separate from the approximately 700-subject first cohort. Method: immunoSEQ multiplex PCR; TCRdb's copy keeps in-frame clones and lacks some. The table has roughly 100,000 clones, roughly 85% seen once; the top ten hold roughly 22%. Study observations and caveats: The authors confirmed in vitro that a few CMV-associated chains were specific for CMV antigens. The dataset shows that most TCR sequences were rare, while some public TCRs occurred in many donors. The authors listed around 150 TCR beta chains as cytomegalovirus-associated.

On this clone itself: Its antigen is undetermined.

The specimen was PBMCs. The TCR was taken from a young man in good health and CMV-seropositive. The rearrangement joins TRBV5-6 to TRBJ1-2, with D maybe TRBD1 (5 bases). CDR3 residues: CASSGQGVHYGYTF. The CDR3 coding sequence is TGTGCCAGCAGCGGCCAGGGTGTACACTATGGCTACACCTTC.